This T cell receptor beta chain stems from a study of T-cell memory formation after mild COVID-19. CDR1 is MNHEY, CDR2 SMNVEV, per germline (reference sequence). V shed 5 bases, J shed 9 bases, and the junction held 12 bases outside the gene matches. The CDR3 consists of 15 residues. 5'RACE primed at constant segments yielded TCR alpha and TCR beta cDNA libraries bearing sample barcodes and UMIs. TCRdb re-called the 5' RACE reads with MiXCR, one entry per CDR3 protein. The sample consists of around 450,000 distinct CDR3 sequences, 20% to 25% of them appearing once. The clonotype was recovered from an adult woman who had mild COVID-19 (a few samples of this study predate the infection). Cell type and time point are not known. This chain links TRBV27 with TRBJ2-1; 8 positions agree with TRBD1. Sequencing was carried out using PBMCs or a T cell subset sorted from them (not recorded which). The CDR3 loop is CASSPSGGQWGEQFF. The CDR3 nucleotides read TGTGCCAGCAGTCCGTCAGGGGGCCAGTGGGGTGAGCAGTTCTTC.